Listed below are T cell receptor beta chains from one sample, sequenced in a study of blood T cell repertoires in COVID-19. Produced via immunoSEQ multiplex PCR; TCRdb's table is partial and in-frame only. The repertoire has 150,000 to 200,000 clones, 65% to 85% of them found once; the top ten carry around 5.9%. The specimen sequenced was PBMCs or T cells enriched from blood (not recorded which). Receptor source: a man between 35 and 55 years old who had recovered from COVID-19. CDR3s include the opening cysteine and the closing phenylalanine or tryptophan. The size field is filled for only some rows; it gives once, few, many or a size class.

v_call	clone_size	j_call	cdr3_aa
TRBV7-9	.	TRBJ2-5	CASSLGLAGGPQETQYF
TRBV18	.	TRBJ2-1	CASSPLVGQNSYNEQFF
TRBV3-1/TRBV3-2	.	TRBJ2-5	CASSQGARETQYF
TRBV19	.	TRBJ2-6	CASSRLGLAGGPSGANVLTF
TRBV7-9	.	TRBJ2-3	CASVRASETTQYF
TRBV13	.	TRBJ2-2	CASSRKTGANTGELFF
TRBV7-9	.	TRBJ2-5	CASSLIQGRYQETQYF
TRBV24-1	.	TRBJ2-3	CATSSNQAGVRYF
TRBV27	.	TRBJ1-2	CASSTGSGGYTF
TRBV6-5	.	TRBJ1-2	CASSYSRSYGYTF
TRBV19	.	TRBJ1-1	CASKGQSVMNTEAFF
TRBV29-1	few	TRBJ2-3	CSGEGTGSTDTQYF
TRBV5-1	.	TRBJ2-1	CASSPRLSGGYNEQFF
TRBV5-1	.	TRBJ1-2	CASSLAGGSGGYTF
TRBV7-9	once	TRBJ1-4	CASSLVAGGNEKLFF
TRBV6-1	.	TRBJ2-3	CASSDRNALVGTQYF
TRBV2	.	TRBJ1-5	CASSGTGALNQPQHF
TRBV18	.	TRBJ2-6	CASSPEGGSGANVLTF
TRBV7-9	.	TRBJ2-1	CASSYLGTPNNEQFF
TRBV2	.	TRBJ2-1	CASSEAGGPPYNEQFF
TRBV2	.	TRBJ1-2	CASRRGSGVGYTF
TRBV19	.	TRBJ1-5	CASSLLGQPQHF
TRBV4-1	.	TRBJ1-3	CASSQERDSSSGNTIYF
TRBV5-5	.	TRBJ1-5	CASSLIPSAGNQPQHF
TRBV7-6	.	TRBJ1-1	CASSPWTGASNTEAFF
TRBV9	few	TRBJ2-1	CASSAQLRGALLEQFF
TRBV4-2	.	TRBJ2-5	CASSGQPGFSRDSQETQYF
TRBV5-6	.	TRBJ1-6	CASSFREKNSPLHF
TRBV19	once	TRBJ2-3	CASTPMGRDTQYF
TRBV7-2	.	TRBJ2-7	CASSNAGAAYEQYF
TRBV9	once	TRBJ2-4	CASSVSALPMIQYF
TRBV9	.	TRBJ1-1	CASSVDYLGTEAFF
TRBV10-3	.	TRBJ2-6	CAISLTGNGANVLTF
TRBV3-1/TRBV3-2	.	TRBJ1-2	CASQDRASNYGYTF
TRBV3-1/TRBV3-2	once	TRBJ1-2	CASSPGGYGYTF
TRBV5-3	.	TRBJ2-5	CARTKSGAQYF
TRBV10-2	.	TRBJ1-1	CASRRLTNTEAFF
TRBV12-3/TRBV12-4	.	TRBJ2-7	CASGPGDTTEQYF
TRBV7-9	.	TRBJ1-1	CASSPDSNTEAFF
TRBV6-5	.	TRBJ1-4	CATNPRTGINEKLFF
TRBV5-8	.	TRBJ1-5	CASSFDPDQPQHF
TRBV9	.	TRBJ2-4	CASSVARSDSIQYF
TRBV3-1/TRBV3-2	.	TRBJ1-3	CASSQGTGGSNTIYF
TRBV6-5	.	TRBJ2-2	CATRVGHANTGELFF
TRBV2	.	TRBJ2-5	CASRSGTSGGQETQYF
TRBV5-1	.	TRBJ2-3	CASSEGQGRQGTQYF
TRBV5-1	.	TRBJ1-6	CASSLETGIAPLHF
TRBV9	.	TRBJ1-6	CASSVVRDNSPLHF
TRBV7-9	.	TRBJ2-5	CASSFRQTQETQYF
TRBV2	.	TRBJ1-1	CASSEYGQPNTEAFF
TRBV5-4	.	TRBJ2-3	CASSPTSGGATDTQYF
TRBV18	.	TRBJ2-7	CASSPSGEVYEQYF
TRBV27	.	TRBJ2-7	CASSLKGTSGGSFYEQYF
TRBV4-1	.	TRBJ2-3	CASSQDPLPGDTQYF
TRBV19	.	TRBJ1-5	CASSTLSGAYSNQPQHF